This T cell receptor beta chain was sequenced for a study of cytomegalovirus exposure and HLA in healthy donors (dated by TCRdb to 2015 to 2018). With regard to the full study: According to a later analysis, the 120 or so validation repertoires were produced on the same platform as the approximately 610 repertoires of the first cohort. The study aimed to test whether signatures of past pathogen exposure could be identified by cataloging public T cell receptors. A separate validation cohort of more than 100 different subjects was used in addition to the roughly 620-subject first cohort. To predict cytomegalovirus infection status, the study brought together high-throughput TCR immunosequencing, statistical association of individual TCRs with disease status, and machine learning. Points the paper makes about the study in general: The study listed 150 to 200 TCR beta chains as associated with cytomegalovirus. Across donors, most TCR sequences were observed very rarely, whereas some public TCRs were present in many individuals. According to the authors, the approach could potentially be generalized to other disease states and immunological phenotypes. In both the original and validation cohorts, the classifier was reported to diagnose cytomegalovirus status with high specificity and sensitivity. A later analysis lacked HLA typing for the validation cohort, so it scored co-occurrence in that cohort across all 120 repertoires. Subsequent analysis determined that TCRs grouped into clusters in the first cohort also showed a tendency toward co-occurrence across the roughly 120 validation repertoires, and roughly 95% of cluster scores exceeded 0. In vitro tests confirmed that a few of the cytomegalovirus-associated TCR beta chains recognize cytomegalovirus antigens.

Concerning this clone: Its recognized antigen is unknown. No much larger clone is present one base from it, and per-base qualities are unavailable.

Receptor amplification or capture employed the immunoSEQ multiplex PCR assay. The study's own analysis went as follows. A statistical classification framework was built for diagnosing cytomegalovirus status from the catalog of TCR beta chain sequences. As stored in TCRdb, this immuneACCESS dataset retains in-frame rearrangements with V and J assigned. A fraction of the clones does not appear; measured against another copy, unresolved V genes explain less than half of the discrepancy, and the remainder lacks a known reason. V and J calls and clone size are copied from that table; D and trimming were computed from the DNA. The sample profile shows around 65,000 clones; about 92% of them were found once. In total, the top ten clones hold about 5.2% of the sample. The donors were included in the validation cohort of approximately 120 subjects, a group kept apart from the approximately 690-subject first cohort.

V was cut back by 5 bases and J by 0 bases, leaving a gap of 7 bases between them. Taken from cysteine to phenylalanine, the CDR3 has 13 residues. Of all the DNA, just the CDR3 is kept, 39 bases in frame from base 1. The germline V gene encodes CDR1 SGHTA and CDR2 FQGTGA. The sequenced sample consisted of PBMCs. This receptor chain uses TRBV7-3 and TRBJ1-1; confidence is insufficient to name the D gene. This TCR derives from a man between 18 and 35 years old in good health and CMV-seropositive. In nucleotides, the sequence is TGTGCCAGCAGCGCCGACATGAACACTGAAGCTTTCTTT. Its product reads: CASSADMNTEAFF.